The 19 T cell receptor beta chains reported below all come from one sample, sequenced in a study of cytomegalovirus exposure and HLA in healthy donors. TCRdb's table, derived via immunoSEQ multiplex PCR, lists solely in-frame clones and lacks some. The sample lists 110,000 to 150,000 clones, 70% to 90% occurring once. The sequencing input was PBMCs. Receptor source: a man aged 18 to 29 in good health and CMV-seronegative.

CDR3 amino acids: CASSWGQGQYNEQFF. Here the CDR3 DNA reads TGTGCCAGCAGCTGGGGACAGGGGCAGTACAATGAGCAGTTCTTC. This chain joins TRBV7-2 and TRBJ2-1, with TRBD1 matching over 10 bases. Trimming cost V 4 bases and J 4 bases; bases outside gene matches: 4. Germline V lookup: CDR1 SGHTA, CDR2 FQGNSA. The CDR3 spans 15 residues.

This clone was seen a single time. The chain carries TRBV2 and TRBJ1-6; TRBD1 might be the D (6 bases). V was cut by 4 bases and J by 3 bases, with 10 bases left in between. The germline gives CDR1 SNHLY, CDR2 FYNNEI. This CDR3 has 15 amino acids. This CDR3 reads CASSGRTVYNSPLHF. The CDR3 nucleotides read TGTGCCAGCAGTGGAAGGACAGTCTATAATTCACCCCTCCACTTT. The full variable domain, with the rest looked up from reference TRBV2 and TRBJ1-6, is EPEVTQTPSHQVTQMGQEVILRCVPISNHLYFYWYRQILGQKVEFLVSFYNNEISEKSEIFDDQFSVERPDGSNFTLKIRSTKLEDSAMYFCASSGRTVYNSPLHFGNGTRLTVT.

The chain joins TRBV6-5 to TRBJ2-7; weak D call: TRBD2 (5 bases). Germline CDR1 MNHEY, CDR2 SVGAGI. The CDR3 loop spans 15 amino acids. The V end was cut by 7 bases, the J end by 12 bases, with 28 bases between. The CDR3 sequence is CASKERAGGYEQWYF. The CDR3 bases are TGTGCCAGCAAGGAACGGGCAGGAGGCTACGAGCAGTGGTACTTC.

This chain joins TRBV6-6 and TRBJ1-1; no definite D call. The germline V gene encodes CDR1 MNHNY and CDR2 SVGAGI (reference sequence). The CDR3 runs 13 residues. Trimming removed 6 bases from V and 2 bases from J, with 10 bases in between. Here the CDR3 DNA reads TGTGCCAGCAGCCTTACAGCCAACACTGAAGCTTTCTTT. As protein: CASSLTANTEAFF.

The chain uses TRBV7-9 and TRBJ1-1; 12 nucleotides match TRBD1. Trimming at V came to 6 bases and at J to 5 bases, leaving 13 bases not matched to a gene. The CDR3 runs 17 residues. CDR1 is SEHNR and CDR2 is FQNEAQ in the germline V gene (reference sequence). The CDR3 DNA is TGTGCCAGCAGACCCCGGGACAGGGGGCGTTTGGGGACTGAAGCTTTCTTT. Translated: CASRPRDRGRLGTEAFF.

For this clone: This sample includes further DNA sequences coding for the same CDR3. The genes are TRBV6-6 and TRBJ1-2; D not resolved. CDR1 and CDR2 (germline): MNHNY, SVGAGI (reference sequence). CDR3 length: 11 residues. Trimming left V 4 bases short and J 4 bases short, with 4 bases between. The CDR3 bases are TGTGCCAGCAGTTCGGGCTATGGCTACACCTTC. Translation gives CASSSGYGYTF.

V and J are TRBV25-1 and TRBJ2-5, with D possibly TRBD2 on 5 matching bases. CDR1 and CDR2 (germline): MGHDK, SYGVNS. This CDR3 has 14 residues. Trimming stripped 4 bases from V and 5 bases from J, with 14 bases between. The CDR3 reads CASSAGGRRETQYF. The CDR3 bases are TGTGCCAGCAGTGCAGGAGGTCGTCGGGAGACCCAGTACTTC. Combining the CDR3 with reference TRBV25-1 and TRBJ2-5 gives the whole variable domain EADIYQTPRYLVIGTGKKITLECSQTMGHDKMYWYQQDPGMELHLIHYSYGVNSTEKGDLSSESTVSRIRTEHFPLTLESARPSHTSQYLCASSAGGRRETQYFGPGTRLLVL.

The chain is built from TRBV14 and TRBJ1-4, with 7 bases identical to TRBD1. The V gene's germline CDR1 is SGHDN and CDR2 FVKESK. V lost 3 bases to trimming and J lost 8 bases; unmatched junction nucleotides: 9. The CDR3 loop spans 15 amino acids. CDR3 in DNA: TGTGCCAGCAGCCAGAGACAGGGATTAGGGGAAAAACTGTTTTTT. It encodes CASSQRQGLGEKLFF.

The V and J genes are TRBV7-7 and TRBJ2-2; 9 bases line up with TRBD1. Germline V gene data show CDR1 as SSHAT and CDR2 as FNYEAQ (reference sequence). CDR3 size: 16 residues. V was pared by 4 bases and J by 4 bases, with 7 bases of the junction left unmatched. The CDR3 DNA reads TGTGCCAGCAGCTCCTCCGGGACAGGGTTCACCGGGGAGCTGTTTTTT. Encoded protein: CASSSSGTGFTGELFF.

The CDR3 nucleotides are TGTGCCAGCTCACGTAGCCCCGTGAGGAAAGCAACTAATGAAAAACTGTTTTTT. Its protein product is CASSRSPVRKATNEKLFF. V gene TRBV18 combines with J gene TRBJ1-4; no clear D gene. This CDR3 is 18 amino acids long. Germline CDR1 reads KGHSH; CDR2 reads LQKENI. The germline V and J ends were trimmed by 4 bases and 0 bases, with 18 bases remaining between them.

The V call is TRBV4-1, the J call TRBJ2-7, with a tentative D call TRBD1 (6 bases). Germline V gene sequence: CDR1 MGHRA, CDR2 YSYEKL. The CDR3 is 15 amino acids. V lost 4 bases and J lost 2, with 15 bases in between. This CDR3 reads CASSPGARGPYEQYF. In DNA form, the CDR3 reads TGCGCCAGCAGCCCAGGCGCCAGGGGACCCTACGAGCAGTACTTC.

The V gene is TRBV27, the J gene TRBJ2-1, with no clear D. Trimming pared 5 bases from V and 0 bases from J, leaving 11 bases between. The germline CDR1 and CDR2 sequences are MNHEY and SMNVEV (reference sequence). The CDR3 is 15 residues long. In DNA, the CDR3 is TGTGCCAGCAGTACCCTATATAGCTCCTACAATGAGCAGTTCTTC. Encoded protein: CASSTLYSSYNEQFF.

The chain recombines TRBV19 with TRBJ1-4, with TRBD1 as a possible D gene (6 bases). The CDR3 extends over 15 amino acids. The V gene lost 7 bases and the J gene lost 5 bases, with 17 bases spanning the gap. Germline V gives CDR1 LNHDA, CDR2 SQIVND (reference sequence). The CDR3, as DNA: TGTGCCAGTACCCAAGGACAGTCACAGAATGAAAAACTGTTTTTT. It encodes CASTQGQSQNEKLFF.

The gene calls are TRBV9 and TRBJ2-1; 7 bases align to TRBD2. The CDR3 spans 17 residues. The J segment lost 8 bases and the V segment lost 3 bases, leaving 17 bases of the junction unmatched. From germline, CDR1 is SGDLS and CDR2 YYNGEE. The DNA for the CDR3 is TGTGCCAGCAGCGGACTGAGACCCCAATCTAGCGGATATGAGCAGTTCTTC. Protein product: CASSGLRPQSSGYEQFF.

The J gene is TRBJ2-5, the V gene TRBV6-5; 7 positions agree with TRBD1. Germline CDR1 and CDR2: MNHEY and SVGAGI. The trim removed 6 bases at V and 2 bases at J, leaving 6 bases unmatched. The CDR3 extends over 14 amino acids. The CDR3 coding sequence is TGTGCCAGCAGCCGGGACAGAGTACAAGAGACCCAGTACTTC. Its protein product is CASSRDRVQETQYF.

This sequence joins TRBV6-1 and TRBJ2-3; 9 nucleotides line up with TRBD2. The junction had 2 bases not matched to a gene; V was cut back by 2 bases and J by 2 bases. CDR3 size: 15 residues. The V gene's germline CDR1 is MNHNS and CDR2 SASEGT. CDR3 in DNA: TGTGCCAGCAGTGAATTAGCGGGGGACACAGATACGCAGTATTTT. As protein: CASSELAGDTDTQYF.

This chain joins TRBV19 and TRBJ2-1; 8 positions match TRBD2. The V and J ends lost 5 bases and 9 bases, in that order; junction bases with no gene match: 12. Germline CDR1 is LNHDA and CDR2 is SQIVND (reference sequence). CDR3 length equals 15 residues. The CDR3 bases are TGTGCCAGTAGTGGGGGGATGCGGGGACTAGGTGAGCAGTTCTTC. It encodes CASSGGMRGLGEQFF.

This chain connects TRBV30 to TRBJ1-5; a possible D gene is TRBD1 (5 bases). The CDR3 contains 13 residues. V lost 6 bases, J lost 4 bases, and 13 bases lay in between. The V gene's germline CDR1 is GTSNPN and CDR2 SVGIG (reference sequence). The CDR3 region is CACGGGINQPQHF. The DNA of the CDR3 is TGTGCCTGCGGGGGGGGAATTAATCAGCCCCAGCATTTT. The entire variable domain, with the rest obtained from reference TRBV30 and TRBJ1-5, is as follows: SQTIHQWPATLVQPVGSPLSLECTVEGTSNPNLYWYRQAAGRGLQLLFYSVGIGQISSEVPQNLSASRPQDRQFILSSKKLLLSDSGFYLCACGGGINQPQHFGDGTRLSIL.

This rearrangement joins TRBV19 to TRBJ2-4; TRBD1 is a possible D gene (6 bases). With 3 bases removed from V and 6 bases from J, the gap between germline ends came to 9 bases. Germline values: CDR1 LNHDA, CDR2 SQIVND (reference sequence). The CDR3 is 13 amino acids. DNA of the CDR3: TGTGCCAGTAGTATTGGGGGCGCAAACATTCAGTACTTC. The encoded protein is CASSIGGANIQYF.